These T cell receptor beta chains were read from a single sample in a study of blood T cells in healthy people across ages. Each CDR3 protein gets one entry after TCRdb re-called the 5' RACE reads with MiXCR. The top ten hold around 40% of the sample, which has 700,000 to 850,000 distinct CDR3 sequences, roughly 53% seen once. The specimen sequenced was blood. These receptors came from a man aged 80 or over in good health. CDR3s include the opening cysteine and the closing phenylalanine or tryptophan. D genes are given only for firm matches. Rows may omit the clone size; those that give it use once, few, many or a size class.

j_gene | d_gene | v_gene | abundance | CDR3aa | CDR3nt
TRBJ2-1 | TRBD2 | TRBV4-1 | few | CASSQATSGRSNEQFF | TGCGCCAGCAGCCAAGCGACTAGCGGCCGATCCAATGAGCAGTTCTTC
TRBJ2-7 | TRBD2 | TRBV3-1 | few | CASSQDPIAGYEQYF | TGTGCCAGCAGCCAAGATCCGATAGCGGGATACGAGCAGTACTTC
TRBJ2-3 | TRBD2 | TRBV12-3/TRBV12-4 | NA | CASSPLPGGYAYF | TGTGCCAGCAGTCCTTTGCCGGGGGGATACGCGTATTTT
TRBJ2-7 | NA | TRBV29-1 | NA | CSVVGFSDYNSYEQYF | TGCAGCGTTGTCGGGTTTTCTGACTATAACTCCTACGAGCAGTACTTC
TRBJ1-6 | NA | TRBV5-1 | NA | CASSPAGPDSPLHF | TGCGCCAGCAGCCCCGCAGGACCGGATTCACCCCTCCACTTT
TRBJ2-7 | TRBD2 | TRBV4-2 | once | CASSPTSGSGRRMDNEQYF | TGTGCCAGCAGCCCGACCTCCGGGAGCGGGAGGAGAATGGACAATGAGCAGTACTTC
TRBJ2-5 | NA | TRBV6-2/TRBV6-3 | NA | CASSYKGGWGETQYF | TGTGCCAGCAGTTACAAGGGGGGGTGGGGAGAGACCCAGTACTTC
TRBJ2-1 | NA | TRBV27 | NA | CASRIGGRASGYNEQFF | TGTGCCAGCAGGATCGGGGGTAGGGCTTCCGGCTACAATGAGCAGTTCTTC
TRBJ2-7 | NA | TRBV6-5 | few | CASSLDTFAYEQYF | TGTGCCAGCAGCCTAGACACGTTTGCCTACGAGCAGTACTTC
TRBJ1-4 | NA | TRBV29-1 | NA | CSVVPGVGEKLFF | TGCAGCGTTGTCCCAGGTGTTGGTGAAAAACTGTTTTTT
TRBJ1-4 | TRBD1 | TRBV2 | NA | CASSPDRDGTNEKLFF | TGTGCCAGCAGTCCGGACAGGGATGGGACTAATGAAAAACTGTTTTTT
TRBJ2-5 | NA | TRBV4-1 | few | CASSQDGVREETQYF | TGCGCCAGCAGCCAAGACGGGGTGCGGGAAGAGACCCAGTACTTC
TRBJ2-3 | TRBD2 | TRBV7-9 | NA | CASSFLSPSGRRTDTQYF | TGTGCCAGCAGCTTCCTGAGCCCTAGCGGGAGGCGCACAGATACGCAGTATTTT
TRBJ2-3 | TRBD2 | TRBV5-1 | NA | CASSLPRDYSDTQYF | TGCGCCAGCAGCCTGCCCCGGGACTACTCAGATACGCAGTATTTT
TRBJ2-3 | NA | TRBV5-5 | NA | CASSVTTDTQYF | TGTGCCAGCAGTGTAACGACAGATACGCAGTATTTT
TRBJ2-6 | NA | TRBV20-1 | many | CSARVGRSGANVLTF | TGCAGTGCTAGAGTGGGGCGTTCTGGGGCCAACGTCCTGACTTTC
TRBJ2-7 | NA | TRBV6-5 | once | CASSRGGGPISYEQYF | TGTGCCAGCAGTCGGGGCGGAGGCCCCATCTCCTACGAGCAGTACTTC